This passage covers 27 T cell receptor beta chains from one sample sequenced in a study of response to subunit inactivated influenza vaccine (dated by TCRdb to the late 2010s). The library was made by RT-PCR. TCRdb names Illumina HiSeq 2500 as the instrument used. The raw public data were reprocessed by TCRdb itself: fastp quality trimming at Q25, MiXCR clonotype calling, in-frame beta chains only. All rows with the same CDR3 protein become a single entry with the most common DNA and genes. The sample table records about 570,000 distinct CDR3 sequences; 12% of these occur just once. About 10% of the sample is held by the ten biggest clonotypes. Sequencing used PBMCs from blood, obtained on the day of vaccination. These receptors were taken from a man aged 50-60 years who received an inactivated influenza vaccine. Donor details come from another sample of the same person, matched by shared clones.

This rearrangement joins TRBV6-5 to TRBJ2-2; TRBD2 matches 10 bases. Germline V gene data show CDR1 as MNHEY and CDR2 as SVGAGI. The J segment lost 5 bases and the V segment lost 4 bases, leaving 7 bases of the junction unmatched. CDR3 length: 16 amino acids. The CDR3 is CASSSSGGYQTGELFF. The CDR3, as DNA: TGTGCCAGCAGTTCTAGCGGGGGCTACCAAACCGGGGAGCTGTTTTTT.

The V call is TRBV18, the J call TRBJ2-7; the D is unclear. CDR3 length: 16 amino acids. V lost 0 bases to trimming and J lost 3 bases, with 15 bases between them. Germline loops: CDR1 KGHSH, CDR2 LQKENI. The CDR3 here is CASSPPGSGGFYEQYF. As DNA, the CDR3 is TGTGCCAGCTCACCACCTGGGTCGGGTGGCTTCTACGAGCAGTACTTC.

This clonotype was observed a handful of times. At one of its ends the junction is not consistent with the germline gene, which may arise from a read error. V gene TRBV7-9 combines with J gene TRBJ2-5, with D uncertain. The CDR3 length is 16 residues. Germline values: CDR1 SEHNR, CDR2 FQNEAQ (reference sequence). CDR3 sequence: CASSLGDLGTVETQYF. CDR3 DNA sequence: TGTGCCAGCAGTTTAGGCGACCTCGGTACGGTAGAGACCCAGTACTTC.

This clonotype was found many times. The CDR3 reads CASSVTGSGANVLTF. Here the CDR3 DNA reads TGTGCCAGCAGCGTTACAGGTTCTGGGGCCAACGTCCTGACTTTC. The chain is built from TRBV9 and TRBJ2-6, with D possibly being TRBD1 (5 bases). The CDR3 has 15 amino acids. The germline V gene has CDR1 SGDLS and CDR2 YYNGEE. V lost 2 bases and J 1 base, leaving 7 bases between the germline ends.

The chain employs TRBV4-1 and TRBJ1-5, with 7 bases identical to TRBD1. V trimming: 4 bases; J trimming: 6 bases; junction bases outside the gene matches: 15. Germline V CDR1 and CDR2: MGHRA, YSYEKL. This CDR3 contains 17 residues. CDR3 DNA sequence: TGCGCCAGCAGCCCTTCACCGGGACAGTTAGCTGGTCAGCCCCAGCATTTT. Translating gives CASSPSPGQLAGQPQHF.

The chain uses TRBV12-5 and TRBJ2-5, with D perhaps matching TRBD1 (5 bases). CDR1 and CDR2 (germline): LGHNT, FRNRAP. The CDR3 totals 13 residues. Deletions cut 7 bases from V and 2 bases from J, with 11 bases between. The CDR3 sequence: CASVADRQETQYF. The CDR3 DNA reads TGTGCTAGTGTCGCCGACAGACAAGAGACCCAGTACTTC.

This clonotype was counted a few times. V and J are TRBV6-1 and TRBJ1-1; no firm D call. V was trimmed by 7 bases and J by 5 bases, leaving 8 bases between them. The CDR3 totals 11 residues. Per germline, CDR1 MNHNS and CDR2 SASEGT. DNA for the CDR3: TGTGCCAGCAAAATAGGTACTGAAGCTTTCTTT. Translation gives CASKIGTEAFF.

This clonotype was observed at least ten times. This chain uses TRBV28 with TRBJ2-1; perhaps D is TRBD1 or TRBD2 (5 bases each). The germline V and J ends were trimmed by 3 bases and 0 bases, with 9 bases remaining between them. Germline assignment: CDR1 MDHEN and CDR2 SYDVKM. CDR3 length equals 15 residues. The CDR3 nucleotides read TGTGCCAGCAGTTTGATGGGGGTCTCCTACAATGAGCAGTTCTTC. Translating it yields CASSLMGVSYNEQFF.

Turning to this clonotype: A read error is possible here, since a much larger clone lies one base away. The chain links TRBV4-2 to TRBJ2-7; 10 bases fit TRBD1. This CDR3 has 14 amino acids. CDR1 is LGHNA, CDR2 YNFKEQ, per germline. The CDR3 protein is CASGLGQGSFEQYF. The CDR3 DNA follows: TGTGCCAGTGGATTGGGACAGGGGTCCTTCGAGCAGTACTTC.

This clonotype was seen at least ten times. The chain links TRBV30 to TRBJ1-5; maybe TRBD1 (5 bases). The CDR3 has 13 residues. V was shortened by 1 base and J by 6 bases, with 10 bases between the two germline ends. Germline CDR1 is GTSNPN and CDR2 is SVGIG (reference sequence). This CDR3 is CAWSGRGIQPQHF. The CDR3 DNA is TGTGCCTGGAGTGGTCGGGGCATTCAGCCCCAGCATTTT.

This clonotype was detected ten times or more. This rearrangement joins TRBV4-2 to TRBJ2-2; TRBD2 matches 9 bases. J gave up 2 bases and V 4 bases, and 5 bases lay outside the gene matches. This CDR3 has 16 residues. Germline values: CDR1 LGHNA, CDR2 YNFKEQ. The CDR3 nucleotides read TGTGCCAGCAGCCTGTTAGCGGGGGTCAACACCGGGGAGCTGTTTTTT. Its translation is CASSLLAGVNTGELFF.

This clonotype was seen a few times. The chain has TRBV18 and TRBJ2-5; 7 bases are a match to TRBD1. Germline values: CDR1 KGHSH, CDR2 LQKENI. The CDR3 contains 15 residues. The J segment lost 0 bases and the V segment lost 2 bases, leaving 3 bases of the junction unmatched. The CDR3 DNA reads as TGTGCCAGCTCACCATTGACAGGGTACCAAGAGACCCAGTACTTC. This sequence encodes CASSPLTGYQETQYF.

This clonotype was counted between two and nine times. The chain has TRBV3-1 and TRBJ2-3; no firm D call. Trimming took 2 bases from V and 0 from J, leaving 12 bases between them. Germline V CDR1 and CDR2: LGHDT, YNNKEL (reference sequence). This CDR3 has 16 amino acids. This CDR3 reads CASSQFIGTSTDTQYF. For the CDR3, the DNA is TGTGCCAGCAGCCAATTCATCGGTACTAGCACAGATACGCAGTATTTT.

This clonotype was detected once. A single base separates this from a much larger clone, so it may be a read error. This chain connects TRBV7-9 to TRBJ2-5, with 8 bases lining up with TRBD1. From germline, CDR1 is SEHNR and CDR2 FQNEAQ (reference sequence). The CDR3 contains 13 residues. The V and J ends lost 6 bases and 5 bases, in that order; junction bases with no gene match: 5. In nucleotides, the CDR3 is TGTGCCAGCAGACGGACAGGGATGGAGACCCAGTACTTC. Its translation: CASRRTGMETQYF.

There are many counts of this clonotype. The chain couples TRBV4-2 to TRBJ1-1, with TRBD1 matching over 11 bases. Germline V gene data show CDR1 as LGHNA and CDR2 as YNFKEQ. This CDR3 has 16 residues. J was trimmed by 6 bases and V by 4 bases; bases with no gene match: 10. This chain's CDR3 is CASSPSSGQGVAEAFF. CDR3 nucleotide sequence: TGTGCCAGCAGCCCCTCCTCGGGACAGGGGGTCGCTGAAGCTTTCTTT.

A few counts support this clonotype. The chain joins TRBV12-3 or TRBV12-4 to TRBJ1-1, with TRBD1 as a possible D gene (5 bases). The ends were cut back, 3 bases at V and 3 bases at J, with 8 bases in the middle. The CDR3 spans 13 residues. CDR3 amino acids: CASSFRDDTEAFF. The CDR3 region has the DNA TGTGCCAGCAGTTTTAGGGACGACACTGAAGCTTTCTTT.

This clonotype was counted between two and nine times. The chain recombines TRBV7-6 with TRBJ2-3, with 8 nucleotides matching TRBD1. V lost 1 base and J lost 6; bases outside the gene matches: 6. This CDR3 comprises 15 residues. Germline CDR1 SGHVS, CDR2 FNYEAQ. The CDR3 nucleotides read TGTGCCAGCAGCTTAGGTGACAGGGGCTGGGATACGCAGTATTTT. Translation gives CASSLGDRGWDTQYF.

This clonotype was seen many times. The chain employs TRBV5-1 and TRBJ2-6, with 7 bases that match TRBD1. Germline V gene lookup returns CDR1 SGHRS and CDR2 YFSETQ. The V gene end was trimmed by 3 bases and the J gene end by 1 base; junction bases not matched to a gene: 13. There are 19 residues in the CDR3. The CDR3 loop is CASSSGQAGYPSGANVLTF. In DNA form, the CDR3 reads TGCGCCAGCAGCTCCGGACAGGCCGGGTACCCATCTGGGGCCAACGTCCTGACTTTC.

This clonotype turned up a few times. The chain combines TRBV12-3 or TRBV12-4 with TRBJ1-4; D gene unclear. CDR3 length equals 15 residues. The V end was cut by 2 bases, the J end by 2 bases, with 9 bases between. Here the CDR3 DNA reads TGTGCCAGCAGTTTACTAGGGCGGACTAATGAAAAACTGTTTTTT. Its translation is CASSLLGRTNEKLFF.

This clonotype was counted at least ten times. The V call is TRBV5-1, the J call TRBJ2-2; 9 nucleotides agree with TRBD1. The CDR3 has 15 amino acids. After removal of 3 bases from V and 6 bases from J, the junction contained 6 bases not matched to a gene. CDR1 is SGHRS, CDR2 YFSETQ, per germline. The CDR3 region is CASSSRDREAGELFF. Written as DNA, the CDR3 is TGCGCCAGCAGCTCCCGGGACAGGGAGGCCGGGGAGCTGTTTTTT. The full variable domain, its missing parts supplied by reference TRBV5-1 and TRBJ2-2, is KAGVTQTPRYLIKTRGQQVTLSCSPISGHRSVSWYQQTPGQGLQFLFEYFSETQRNKGNFPGRFSGRQFSNSRSEMNVSTLELGDSALYLCASSSRDREAGELFFGEGSRLTVL.

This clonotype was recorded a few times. Here the CDR3 DNA reads TGCAGTGCTACCTCTACCGGGACAGGGGGCAATGAGCAGTTCTTC. Protein: CSATSTGTGGNEQFF. The chain couples TRBV20-1 to TRBJ2-1; 11 positions match TRBD1. The CDR3 extends over 15 amino acids. Germline assignment: CDR1 DFQATT and CDR2 SNEGSKA (reference sequence). The ends lost 4 bases at V and 6 bases at J; junction bases unmatched: 8.

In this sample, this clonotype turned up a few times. This CDR3 is CASSHRGGGEARETQYF. The CDR3 DNA reads as TGTGCCAGCAGCCATAGAGGAGGAGGCGAGGCCAGAGAGACCCAGTACTTC. The chain is built from TRBV3-1 and TRBJ2-5, with D possibly matching TRBD2 (5 bases). Germline CDR1 LGHDT, CDR2 YNNKEL (reference sequence). The V end was cut by 3 bases, the J end by 4 bases, with 21 bases between. The CDR3 is 17 residues long.

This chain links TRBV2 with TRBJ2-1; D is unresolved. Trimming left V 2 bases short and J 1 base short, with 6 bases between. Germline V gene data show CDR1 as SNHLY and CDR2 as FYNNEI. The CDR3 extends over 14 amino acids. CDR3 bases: TGTGCCAGCAGTGAAAGCCTATCCTACAATGAGCAGTTCTTC. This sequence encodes CASSESLSYNEQFF.

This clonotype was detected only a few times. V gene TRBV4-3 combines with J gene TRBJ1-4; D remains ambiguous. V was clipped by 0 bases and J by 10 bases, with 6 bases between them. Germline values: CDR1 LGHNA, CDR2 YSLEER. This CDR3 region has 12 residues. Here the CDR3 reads CASSQDKGKLFF. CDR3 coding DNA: TGCGCCAGCAGCCAAGATAAGGGAAAACTGTTTTTT.

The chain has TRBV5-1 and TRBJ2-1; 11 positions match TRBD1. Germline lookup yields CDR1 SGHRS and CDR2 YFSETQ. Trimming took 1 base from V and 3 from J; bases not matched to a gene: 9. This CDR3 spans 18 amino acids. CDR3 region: CASSLWRTGTGGYNEQFF. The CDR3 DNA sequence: TGCGCCAGCAGCTTGTGGCGAACCGGGACAGGGGGCTACAATGAGCAGTTCTTC. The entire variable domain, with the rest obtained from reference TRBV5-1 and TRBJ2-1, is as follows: KAGVTQTPRYLIKTRGQQVTLSCSPISGHRSVSWYQQTPGQGLQFLFEYFSETQRNKGNFPGRFSGRQFSNSRSEMNVSTLELGDSALYLCASSLWRTGTGGYNEQFFGPGTRLTVL.

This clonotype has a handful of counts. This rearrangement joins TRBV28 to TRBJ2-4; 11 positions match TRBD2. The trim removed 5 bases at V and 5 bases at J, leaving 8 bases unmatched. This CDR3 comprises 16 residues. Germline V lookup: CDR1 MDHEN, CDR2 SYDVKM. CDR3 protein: CASSPVAGGRQNIQYF. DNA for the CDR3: TGTGCCAGCAGTCCGGTAGCGGGAGGGCGTCAAAACATTCAGTACTTC.

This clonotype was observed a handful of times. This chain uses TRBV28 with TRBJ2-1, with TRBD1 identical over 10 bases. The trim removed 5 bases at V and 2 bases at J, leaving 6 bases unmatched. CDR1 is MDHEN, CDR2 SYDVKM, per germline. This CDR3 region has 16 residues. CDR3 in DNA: TGTGCCAGCAGTCCCTCCGGGACAGGGGCCTACAATGAGCAGTTCTTC. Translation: CASSPSGTGAYNEQFF.